This T cell receptor beta chain is drawn from a study of blood T cell repertoires in COVID-19. Overall study context: The samples span acute and convalescent COVID-19 from the United States, Italy and Spain. In each case, the material was cDNA or gDNA derived from T cells, B-cell-depleted T cells, or PBMCs.

The CDR3 sequence is 14 residues long. V trimming: 1 base; J trimming: 7 bases; junction bases outside the gene matches: 3. In germline, CDR1 is SEHNR, CDR2 FQNEAQ (reference sequence). Profiling relied on immunoSEQ multiplex PCR, and the TCRdb table lists in-frame clones only, not all of them. The sample consists of 190,000 or so clones, roughly 80% of them appearing once. The rearrangement uses TRBV7-9 and TRBJ1-1; 10 bases match TRBD1. This receptor was identified in a man aged 40-49 years who had recovered from COVID-19. The sample comprised PBMCs or T cells enriched from blood (not recorded which). CDR3 DNA sequence: TGTGCCAGCAGCTTAGGACAGGGGGCGGGTGAAGCTTTCTTT. As protein: CASSLGQGAGEAFF.